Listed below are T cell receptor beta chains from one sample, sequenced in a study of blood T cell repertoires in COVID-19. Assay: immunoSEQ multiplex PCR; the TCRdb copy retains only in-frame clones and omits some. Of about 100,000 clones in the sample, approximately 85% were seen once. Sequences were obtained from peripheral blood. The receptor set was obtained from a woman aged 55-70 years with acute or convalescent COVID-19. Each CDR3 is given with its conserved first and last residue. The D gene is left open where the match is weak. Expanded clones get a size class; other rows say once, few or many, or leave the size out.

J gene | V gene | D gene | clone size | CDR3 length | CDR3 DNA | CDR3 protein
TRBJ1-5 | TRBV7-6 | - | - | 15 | TGTGCCAGCAGCTTAGCGTCAGGGCGGGGGCAGCCCCAGCATTTT | CASSLASGRGQPQHF
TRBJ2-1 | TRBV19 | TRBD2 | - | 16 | TGTGCCAGTAGTATGGGGTTAGCGGGAGGCTACAATGAGCAGTTCTTC | CASSMGLAGGYNEQFF
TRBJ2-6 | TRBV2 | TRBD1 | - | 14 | TGTGCCAGTAGGGACAGCTCTGGGGCCAACGTCCTGACTTTC | CASRDSSGANVLTF
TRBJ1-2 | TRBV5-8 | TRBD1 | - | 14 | TGTGCCAGCAGCTTTGGACAGGCTAACTATGGCTACACCTTC | CASSFGQANYGYTF
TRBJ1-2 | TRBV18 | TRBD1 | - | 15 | TGTGCCAGCTCCCCGTCTAGACAGGGGAACTATGGCTACACCTTC | CASSPSRQGNYGYTF
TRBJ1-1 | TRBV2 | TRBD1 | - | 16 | TGTGCCAGCAGCGTCTACAACAGGGGGAGGAACACTGAAGCTTTCTTT | CASSVYNRGRNTEAFF
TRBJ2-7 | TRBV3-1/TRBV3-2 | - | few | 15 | TGTGCCAGTTTAACCAAGGCGGGAACCGCCTACGAGCAGTACTTC | CASLTKAGTAYEQYF
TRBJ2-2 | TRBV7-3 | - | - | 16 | TGTGCCAGCAGCTTAACGCCGGGACAGAACACCGGGGAGCTGTTTTTT | CASSLTPGQNTGELFF
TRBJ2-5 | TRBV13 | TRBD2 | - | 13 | TGTGCCAGCAGCCAAGGGAGGGGTAGTACCCAGTACTTC | CASSQGRGSTQYF
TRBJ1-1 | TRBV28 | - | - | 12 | TGTGCCAGCAGTCCGCTAGGGGGAGAAGCTTTCTTT | CASSPLGGEAFF
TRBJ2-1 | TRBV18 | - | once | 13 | TGTGCCAGCTCATACCCTTTCGGGAATGAGCAGTTCTTC | CASSYPFGNEQFF
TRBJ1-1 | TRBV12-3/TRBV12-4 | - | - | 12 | TGTGCCAGCAGACAGGGGAACACTGAAGCTTTCTTT | CASRQGNTEAFF
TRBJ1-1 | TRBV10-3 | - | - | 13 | TGTGCCGTTTCGGACAGAAAGAACACTGAAGCTTTCTTT | CAVSDRKNTEAFF
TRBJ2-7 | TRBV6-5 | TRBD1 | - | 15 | TGTGCCAGCACCGTAGGAGGGACAGGGGTCTACGAGCAGTACTTC | CASTVGGTGVYEQYF
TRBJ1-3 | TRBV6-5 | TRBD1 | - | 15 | TGTGCCAGCATACCAGACAGGGGGCTTGGAAACACCATATATTTT | CASIPDRGLGNTIYF
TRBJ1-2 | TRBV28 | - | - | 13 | TGTGCCAGCAGTTCCTTGGACAGTAATGGCTACACCTTC | CASSSLDSNGYTF
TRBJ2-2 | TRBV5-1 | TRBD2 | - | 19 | TGCGCCAGCAGCCTGGACCGGACGACTAGCGGGAGAGGGCCCGGGGAGCTGTTTTTT | CASSLDRTTSGRGPGELFF
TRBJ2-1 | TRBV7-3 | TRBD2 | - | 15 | TGTGCCAGCAGCACCGGACTAGCGGGAGTGACTGAGCAGTTCTTC | CASSTGLAGVTEQFF
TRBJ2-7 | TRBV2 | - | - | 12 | TGTGCCAGCATATCCGGAGGCTACGAGCAGTACTTC | CASISGGYEQYF
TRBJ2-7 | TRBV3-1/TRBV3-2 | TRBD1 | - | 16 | TGTGCCAGCAGCCACGGACAGGGGGCGCTTCCCTACGAGCAGTACTTC | CASSHGQGALPYEQYF
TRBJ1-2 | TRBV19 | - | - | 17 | TGTGCCAGTAGTATAGCCGGTCGGGGGGCCGGGGACTATGGCTACACCTTC | CASSIAGRGAGDYGYTF
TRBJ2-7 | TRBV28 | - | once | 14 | TGTGCCAGCAGTTTGGGGCAATCTCCTACTGAGCAGTACTTC | CASSLGQSPTEQYF
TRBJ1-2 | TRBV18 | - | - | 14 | TGTGCCAGCTCACCACCGTCAGGCGACTATGGCTACACCTTC | CASSPPSGDYGYTF
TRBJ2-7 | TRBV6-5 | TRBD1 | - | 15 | TGTGCCAGCAGGCCAGGGGGCCATCCCTCCTACGAGCAGTACTTC | CASRPGGHPSYEQYF
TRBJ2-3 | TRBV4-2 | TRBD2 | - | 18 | TGTGCCAGCAGCCAAGATGCCCCGGGACTAGCGGGAAAGACCGCGCAGTATTTT | CASSQDAPGLAGKTAQYF
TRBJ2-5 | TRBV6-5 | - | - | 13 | TGTGCCAGCCGCCCACGGTGGTTAGAGACCCAGTACTTC | CASRPRWLETQYF
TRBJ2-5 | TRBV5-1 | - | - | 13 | TGCGCCAGCAGGGTAGGCGGAGAGAAGACCCAGTACTTC | CASRVGGEKTQYF
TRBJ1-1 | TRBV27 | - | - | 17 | TGTGCCAGCAGTTCCGGGTCGCTCACCGGCGGGAACACTGAAGCTTTCTTT | CASSSGSLTGGNTEAFF
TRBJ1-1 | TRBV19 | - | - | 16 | TGTGCCAGTATTTTATATGAGGGGGAGCTCAACACTGAAGCTTTCTTT | CASILYEGELNTEAFF
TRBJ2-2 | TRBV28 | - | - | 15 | TGTGCCAGCAGTTTTAAACAGAGGAACACCGGGGAGCTGTTTTTT | CASSFKQRNTGELFF
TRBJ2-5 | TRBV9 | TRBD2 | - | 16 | TGTGCCAGCAGCCCCCATGTGGCGGGAGGGAAAGAGACCCAGTACTTC | CASSPHVAGGKETQYF
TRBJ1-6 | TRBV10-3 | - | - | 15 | TGTGCCATCAGTGAGCAGGGGATGGTGAATTCACCCCTCCACTTT | CAISEQGMVNSPLHF
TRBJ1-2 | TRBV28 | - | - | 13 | TGTGCCAGCAGTTTACTTTCCCACTATGGCTACACCTTC | CASSLLSHYGYTF
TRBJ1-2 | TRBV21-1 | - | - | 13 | TGTGCCAGCAGCAATCGGGGTGACTATGGCTACACCTTC | CASSNRGDYGYTF
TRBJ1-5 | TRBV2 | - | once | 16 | TGTGCCAGCAGTCTGTCACTGATCCCTAGCAATCAGCCCCAGCATTTT | CASSLSLIPSNQPQHF